Listed here are 21 T cell receptor beta chains from one sample, sequenced in a study of control samples from healthy donors and cancer patients. The data were produced by immunoSEQ multiplex PCR, yet TCRdb's version contains in-frame clones alone and is incomplete. The table has some 71,000 clones, approximately 87% seen once. Sequenced input: PBMCs. The receptors stem from a woman between 45 and 65 years old with head and neck cancer.

V gene TRBV29-1 combines with J gene TRBJ1-1, with a possible D match to TRBD1 (5 bases). CDR1 SQVTM and CDR2 ANQGSEA come from the germline V gene. V was clipped by 4 bases and J by 8 bases, with 8 bases between them. The CDR3 totals 10 residues. The CDR3 region has the DNA TGCAGCGTTGCCCGGACAGAAGCTTTCTTT. Translating gives CSVARTEAFF.

This clone occurred a few times. The chain carries TRBV3-1 (or the pseudogene TRBV3-2) and TRBJ1-2; D is unresolved. The CDR3 length is 12 residues. CDR1 and CDR2 (germline): LGHDT, YNNKEL (reference sequence). V dropped 0 bases and J dropped 6 bases, with 5 bases sitting between them. This chain's CDR3 is CASSQDSNGYTF. CDR3 nucleotide sequence: TGTGCCAGCAGCCAAGACTCTAATGGCTACACCTTC.

The V gene is TRBV7-8, the J gene TRBJ2-1; TRBD1 might be the D (6 bases). Deletions cut 2 bases from V and 4 bases from J, with 9 bases between. The CDR3 loop spans 14 amino acids. Germline V gene lookup returns CDR1 SGHVS and CDR2 FQNEAQ. In DNA form, the CDR3 reads TGTGCCAGCAGCTTAAACGGACAGTACAATGAGCAGTTCTTC. Protein product: CASSLNGQYNEQFF.

This clone showed up just a few times. The chain has TRBV7-9 and TRBJ1-1, with D perhaps matching TRBD1 (5 bases). This CDR3 has 13 amino acids. V was pared by 7 bases and J by 3 bases, with 12 bases between. The V gene's germline CDR1 is SEHNR and CDR2 FQNEAQ (reference sequence). CDR3 amino acids: CASTTPGYTEAFF. The CDR3 coding sequence is TGTGCCAGCACCACCCCAGGGTACACTGAAGCTTTCTTT.

The chain links TRBV28 to TRBJ1-5; weak D call: TRBD1 (5 bases). Germline V gives CDR1 MDHEN, CDR2 SYDVKM. This CDR3 spans 16 amino acids. V was pared by 6 bases and J by 4 bases, with 19 bases between. The CDR3 sequence is CASSPGGRGGNQPQHF. In nucleotides, the CDR3 is TGTGCCAGCAGCCCTGGTGGGAGGGGAGGGAATCAGCCCCAGCATTTT.

The chain combines TRBV7-2 with TRBJ1-6; no clear D. The CDR3 is 14 amino acids. Trimming shortened V by 5 bases and J by 1 base, and 6 bases separated the two germline ends. Germline V lookup: CDR1 SGHTA, CDR2 FQGNSA. CDR3 sequence reads: CASSLTSYNSPLHF. The CDR3, as DNA: TGTGCCAGCAGCCTTACGTCCTATAATTCACCCCTCCACTTT.

This chain joins TRBV11-2 and TRBJ2-3; 7 bases match TRBD2. The CDR3 runs 14 residues. In germline, CDR1 is SGHAT, CDR2 FQNNGV. Trimming cost V 2 bases and J 5 bases; bases outside gene matches: 4. The DNA of the CDR3 is TGTGCCAGCAGCTTAAGCGGGGTTAGAGATACGCAGTATTTT. Translating it yields CASSLSGVRDTQYF.

The chain has TRBV30 and TRBJ1-2; D ambiguous. The CDR3 consists of 13 residues. The germline V gene encodes CDR1 GTSNPN and CDR2 SVGIG (reference sequence). V shed 2 bases and J shed 4 bases, with 11 bases lying between them. The CDR3 DNA reads TGTGCCTGGAGTCCCCCGGTCCTCTATGGCTACACCTTC. Protein product: CAWSPPVLYGYTF.

This chain connects TRBV4-3 to TRBJ1-2; D gene uncertain. V lost 0 bases to trimming and J lost 0 bases, with 8 bases between them. CDR1 is LGHNA, CDR2 YSLEER, per germline. This CDR3 is 15 amino acids long. Written as DNA, the CDR3 is TGCGCCAGCAGCCAAGACCAAGGCGCTAACTATGGCTACACCTTC. Protein: CASSQDQGANYGYTF.

This chain links TRBV7-9 with TRBJ1-1, with a weak D call TRBD1 (5 bases). The ends were cut back, 0 bases at V and 9 bases at J, with 11 bases in the middle. CDR1 and CDR2 (germline): SEHNR, FQNEAQ (reference sequence). The CDR3 loop spans 13 amino acids. CDR3: CASSLAWQGQAFF. In DNA, the CDR3 is TGTGCCAGCAGCTTAGCTTGGCAGGGTCAAGCTTTCTTT.

In this sample, this clone turned up once. Written as DNA, the CDR3 is TGTGCCAGCAGCTTGCGGCCAGGGCAGTCAGAGACCCAGTACTTC. The encoded protein is CASSLRPGQSETQYF. This chain joins TRBV5-4 and TRBJ2-5; perhaps TRBD1 as D (5 bases). The germline V gene has CDR1 SGHNT and CDR2 YYREEE (reference sequence). V was trimmed by 1 base and J by 4 bases, leaving 14 bases between them. The CDR3 totals 15 residues.

The CDR3 reads CASSAWELTGSGYTF. The CDR3 region has the DNA TGTGCCAGTAGCGCCTGGGAGCTGACAGGGAGTGGCTACACCTTC. The chain carries TRBV19 and TRBJ1-2; TRBD1 matches 7 bases. Germline V lookup: CDR1 LNHDA, CDR2 SQIVND (reference sequence). The V gene end was trimmed by 6 bases and the J gene end by 7 bases; junction bases not matched to a gene: 14. The CDR3 is 15 residues long. The entire variable domain, with the rest obtained from reference TRBV19 and TRBJ1-2, is as follows: DGGITQSPKYLFRKEGQNVTLSCEQNLNHDAMYWYRQDPGQGLRLIYYSQIVNDFQKGDIAEGYSVSREKKESFPLTVTSAQKNPTAFYLCASSAWELTGSGYTFGSGTRLTVV.

The V call is TRBV29-1, the J call TRBJ2-1, with 9 bases lining up with TRBD1. Germline CDR1 and CDR2: SQVTM and ANQGSEA. The J segment lost 12 bases and the V segment lost 5 bases, leaving 8 bases of the junction unmatched. The CDR3 contains 12 residues. The CDR3 bases are TGCAGCGTTTCTATAACAGGGGGCATGCAGTTCTTC. Its translation: CSVSITGGMQFF.

This clone was recorded only once. The rearrangement links TRBV30 to TRBJ1-2, with unresolved D. The V end was cut by 4 bases, the J end by 5 bases, with 17 bases between. Germline V CDR1 and CDR2: GTSNPN, SVGIG (reference sequence). The CDR3 is 14 amino acids. Here the CDR3 reads CAWNTGEREYGYTF. CDR3 nucleotide sequence: TGTGCCTGGAATACCGGGGAACGGGAGTATGGCTACACCTTC.

This clone was counted only a few times. This chain links TRBV15 with TRBJ2-2; no definite D call. V lost 0 bases, J lost 4 bases, and 9 bases lay in between. CDR1 LNHNV and CDR2 YYDKDF come from the germline V gene (reference sequence). This CDR3 contains 15 residues. CDR3 coding DNA: TGTGCCACCAGCAGAGATGAACACGGCACCGGGGAGCTGTTTTTT. It translates to CATSRDEHGTGELFF.

The J gene is TRBJ1-1, the V gene TRBV5-5; possible D gene TRBD1, 6 bases. Germline-derived CDR1 and CDR2 are SGHKS and YYEKEE (reference sequence). The CDR3 has 14 residues. Trimming shortened V by 2 bases and J by 8 bases, and 16 bases separated the two germline ends. The CDR3 here is CASSLDGQSVEAFF. Here the CDR3 DNA reads TGTGCCAGCAGCTTAGACGGACAGAGCGTCGAAGCTTTCTTT.

The chain joins TRBV5-4 to TRBJ2-1; 9 bases match TRBD2. J gave up 6 bases and V 5 bases, and 9 bases lay outside the gene matches. Germline CDR1 reads SGHNT; CDR2 reads YYREEE (reference sequence). This CDR3 has 15 residues. In DNA, the CDR3 is TGTGCCAGCAGTCGTACGCGGGGGGGCCGCAATGAGCAGTTCTTC. Its protein is CASSRTRGGRNEQFF.

The gene calls are TRBV7-3 and TRBJ2-3; tentatively, D is TRBD2 (5 bases). Trimming took 3 bases from V and 5 from J, leaving 6 bases between them. The CDR3 is 12 amino acids. Germline V lookup: CDR1 SGHTA, CDR2 FQGTGA. The CDR3 DNA reads as TGTGCCAGCAGCTTCGGGAAAGATACGCAGTATTTT. This codes for CASSFGKDTQYF.

A single count supports this clone. The genes are TRBV19 and TRBJ1-1, with 7 nucleotides matching TRBD1. Germline-derived CDR1 and CDR2 are LNHDA and SQIVND (reference sequence). The CDR3 consists of 14 residues. The V segment lost 5 bases and the J segment 6 bases; nucleotides outside the gene matches: 9. In nucleotides, the CDR3 is TGTGCCAGTAGTCCATACAGGGGATCGGCTGAAGCTTTCTTT. Protein product: CASSPYRGSAEAFF.

This clone was recorded a few times. V usage is TRBV5-5 and J usage is TRBJ1-1; 11 bases align to TRBD1. The trim removed 3 bases at V and 6 bases at J, leaving 1 base unmatched. This CDR3 region has 13 residues. Germline CDR1 reads SGHKS; CDR2 reads YYEKEE (reference sequence). The CDR3 protein is CASSWTGGPEAFF. Written as DNA, the CDR3 is TGTGCCAGCAGCTGGACAGGGGGCCCTGAAGCTTTCTTT. Filled out from reference TRBV5-5 and TRBJ1-1, the complete variable domain reads DAGVTQSPTHLIKTRGQQVTLRCSPISGHKSVSWYQQVLGQGPQFIFQYYEKEERGRGNFPDRFSARQFPNYSSELNVNALLLGDSALYLCASSWTGGPEAFFGQGTRLTVV.

The V gene is TRBV30, the J gene TRBJ1-4; D is undetermined. V lost 4 bases and J 2 bases, leaving 2 bases between the germline ends. The CDR3 is 11 amino acids. In germline, CDR1 is GTSNPN, CDR2 SVGIG (reference sequence). The CDR3 DNA reads as TGTGCCTGGAAGACTAATGAAAAACTGTTTTTT. Amino acids: CAWKTNEKLFF.